These 5 T cell receptor beta chains originate from one sample sequenced in a study of T cells in localized non-small cell lung cancer. Clones were sequenced by immunoSEQ multiplex PCR, and TCRdb holds only the in-frame ones, with some missing. The sample includes tens of thousands of clones, around 82% of them seen just once. The sample was peripheral blood, taken before any cancer treatment. These receptors all stem from a female donor of 60 years or more with stage I lung adenocarcinoma.

The chain joins TRBV7-2 to TRBJ1-2; D is possibly TRBD1 (5 bases). Germline V lookup: CDR1 SGHTA, CDR2 FQGNSA. Trimming removed 7 bases at V and 7 bases at J, with 22 bases between. The CDR3 loop spans 15 amino acids. The CDR3 loop is CASTPLRTGGAGYTF. CDR3 sequence (DNA): TGTGCCAGCACCCCTTTAAGGACCGGAGGGGCTGGCTACACCTTC.

This clone has a single count. V gene TRBV7-2 combines with J gene TRBJ1-2; D is uncertain. Germline V lookup: CDR1 SGHTA, CDR2 FQGNSA. CDR3 length equals 16 residues. Trimming stripped 1 base from V and 4 bases from J, with 16 bases between. The CDR3 reads CASSLEARAKIYGYTF. DNA of the CDR3: TGTGCCAGCAGCTTAGAGGCCAGAGCTAAGATCTATGGCTACACCTTC. Together with reference TRBV7-2 and TRBJ1-2, the CDR3 gives the full variable domain: GAGVSQSPSNKVTEKGKDVELRCDPISGHTALYWYRQSLGQGLEFLIYFQGNSAPDKSGLPSDRFSAERTGGSVSTLTIQRTQQEDSAVYLCASSLEARAKIYGYTFGSGTRLTVV.

J is TRBJ1-5 and V is TRBV11-2, with D hard to call. V gave up 1 base and J gave up 0 bases, with 10 bases separating them. This CDR3 comprises 16 residues. Germline V gives CDR1 SGHAT, CDR2 FQNNGV. The CDR3 nucleotides are TGTGCCAGCAGCTTAGGTATGGCAGATAGCAATCAGCCCCAGCATTTT. Translation: CASSLGMADSNQPQHF.

This chain joins TRBV7-9 and TRBJ1-4; D not certain. Trimming left V 1 base short and J 8 bases short, with 14 bases between. This CDR3 comprises 15 residues. CDR1 and CDR2 (germline): SEHNR, FQNEAQ (reference sequence). The CDR3 DNA is TGTGCCAGCAGCTTAGAGCCAGGTCAAGAGGAAAAACTGTTTTTT. Encoded protein: CASSLEPGQEEKLFF. The full variable domain, completed using reference TRBV7-9 and TRBJ1-4, is DTGVSQNPRHKITKRGQNVTFRCDPISEHNRLYWYRQTLGQGPEFLTYFQNEAQLEKSRLLSDRFSAERPKGSFSTLEIQRTEQGDSAMYLCASSLEPGQEEKLFFGSGTQLSVL.

The chain employs TRBV14 and TRBJ1-2; maybe TRBD1 (6 bases). Germline loops: CDR1 SGHDN, CDR2 FVKESK. The CDR3 spans 13 residues. Trimming took off 6 bases at V and 2 bases at J, with 10 bases between the two ends. The CDR3 DNA is TGTGCCAGCAGGCGGACAGAGAACTATGGCTACACCTTC. This sequence encodes CASRRTENYGYTF.